This T cell receptor (beta chain) was captured in a study of vaccination and CD4 T cells after COVID-19. Turning to this clonotype: Its specificity is unknown.

V was pared by 6 bases and J by 0 bases, with 9 bases between. The CDR3 spans 14 residues. The treatment was: roughly 10-day PBMC culture with coronavirus spike peptide pools or control peptides (ViraFEST assay). Cultured CD4+ T cells had their DNA profiled by the Oncomine TCR Beta short-read assay. TCRdb processed the PCR reads anew with MiXCR; each CDR3 protein has one entry. In the table there are some 10,000 distinct CDR3 sequences, under 70% of which are singletons. The V call is TRBV12-3 or TRBV12-4, the J call TRBJ1-3; tentatively, D is TRBD1 (6 bases). This TCR derives from a human donor who had recovered from COVID-19. Sequencing was performed on CD4+ T cells from blood, cultured in vitro. CDR3 residues: CASRQQGSGNTIYF. The CDR3 DNA reads TGTGCCAGCAGACAACAGGGCTCTGGAAACACCATATATTTT.